This paragraph reports one TCR beta chain. Its antigen is not known. Germline assignment: CDR1 SNHLY and CDR2 FYNNEI. V lost 11 bases and J lost 1, with 16 bases in between. The length of the CDR3 is 14 residues. These data originate in a study of shared clonotypes between healthy human individuals. Study observations and caveats: Sequencing depth was expected to affect clonotype sharing among donors. The rarefaction results pointed to incomplete sorted-subset sequencing despite large depth. Sharing across four donors was seen in 5% to 5.5% of naive CD4 clonotypes.

Clones were sequenced by immunoSEQ multiplex PCR, and TCRdb holds only the in-frame ones, with some missing. The sample shows about 300,000 clones, under 80% of them seen only once. This chain connects TRBV2 to TRBJ2-3; D is possibly TRBD2 (6 bases). Material for sequencing was memory CD4+ T cells sorted from blood. Subset described: CD45RA-negative fraction. The receptor comes from a man under 40 in good health. The chain's CDR3 is CAGKLAWGTDTQYF. In DNA form, the CDR3 reads TGTGCCGGAAAACTAGCATGGGGCACAGATACGCAGTATTTT.